The 19 T cell receptor beta chains below were found in one sample sequenced in a study of shared clonotypes between healthy human individuals. In the naive CD8 group, cells lacked CD45RO and were positively selected for CCR7, so terminally differentiated effector memory CD45RA+ cells were left out. Generated by immunoSEQ multiplex PCR, the TCRdb table keeps only in-frame clones and is missing some. Of some 2,100,000 clones in the sample, roughly 91% are singletons; the top ten hold around 1.7%. The material sequenced was naive CD8+ T cells from PBMCs. The source is a man aged 18 to 29 in good health. Some clones in this sample may be carry-over from other donors' samples.

The chain carries TRBV30 and TRBJ1-1; no clear D. CDR3 size: 13 residues. Germline V gene sequence: CDR1 GTSNPN, CDR2 SVGIG (reference sequence). V was shortened by 2 bases and J by 6 bases, with 13 bases between the two germline ends. Written as DNA, the CDR3 is TGTGCCTGGAGTACCTCCCGAGCGCCTGAAGCTTTCTTT. It codes for CAWSTSRAPEAFF.

The V gene is TRBV27, the J gene TRBJ2-5, with D tentatively TRBD1 or TRBD2 (5 bases each). CDR3 length: 16 residues. Trimming pared 5 bases from V and 1 base from J, leaving 17 bases between. Germline assignment: CDR1 MNHEY and CDR2 SMNVEV (reference sequence). CDR3 sequence: CASSGGMGELQETQYF. The CDR3 region has the DNA TGTGCCAGCAGTGGTGGAATGGGGGAACTCCAAGAGACCCAGTACTTC.

V usage is TRBV11-1 and J usage is TRBJ2-4; TRBD1 or TRBD2 may be the D gene (5 bases each). Trimming took 5 bases from V and 5 from J, leaving 16 bases between them. Germline CDR1 and CDR2: SGHAT and FQDESV (reference sequence). This CDR3 has 15 amino acids. The CDR3 loop is CASSPGSSNQNIQYF. In DNA, the CDR3 is TGTGCCAGCAGCCCAGGGAGTAGCAACCAAAACATTCAGTACTTC. The full variable domain, its missing parts supplied by reference TRBV11-1 and TRBJ2-4, is EAEVAQSPRYKITEKSQAVAFWCDPISGHATLYWYRQILGQGPELLVQFQDESVVDDSQLPKDRFSAERLKGVDSTLKIQPAELGDSAMYLCASSPGSSNQNIQYFGAGTRLSVL.

The J gene is TRBJ1-2, the V gene TRBV27; D is uncertain. Germline V CDR1 and CDR2: MNHEY, SMNVEV (reference sequence). V lost 0 bases, J lost 1 base, and 15 bases lay in between. The CDR3 totals 17 residues. The CDR3: CASSLSRAAAGNYGYTF. DNA of the CDR3: TGTGCCAGCAGTTTATCGCGGGCGGCCGCGGGTAACTATGGCTACACCTTC.

This chain links TRBV10-3 with TRBJ2-7, with D perhaps TRBD2 (6 bases). The CDR3 is made up of 16 amino acids. The ends were cut back, 3 bases at V and 0 bases at J, with 15 bases in the middle. Per germline, CDR1 ENHRY and CDR2 SYGVKD. The CDR3 DNA sequence: TGTGCCATCAGTGATAAGAAGGGAGGCCGCTCCTACGAGCAGTACTTC. Residues: CAISDKKGGRSYEQYF.

V is TRBV4-1 and J is TRBJ2-5; 10 bases match TRBD2. The CDR3 loop spans 20 amino acids. Germline V gene sequence: CDR1 MGHRA, CDR2 YSYEKL. V lost 0 bases and J lost 0; bases outside the gene matches: 13. The CDR3 here is CASSQDFGSGRSAYQETQYF. DNA for the CDR3: TGCGCCAGCAGCCAAGATTTTGGTAGCGGGAGGTCCGCCTACCAAGAGACCCAGTACTTC.

The chain has TRBV7-6 and TRBJ1-2; maybe TRBD1 (5 bases). V dropped 1 base and J dropped 5 bases, with 8 bases sitting between them. The CDR3 has 13 amino acids. Germline CDR1 SGHVS, CDR2 FNYEAQ. The CDR3 protein is CASSLDQGYGYTF. The DNA for the CDR3 is TGTGCCAGCAGCTTAGATCAGGGATATGGCTACACCTTC.

This chain joins TRBV7-2 and TRBJ2-1; D not resolved. V gave up 2 bases and J gave up 0 bases, with 11 bases separating them. Per germline, CDR1 SGHTA and CDR2 FQGNSA. There are 16 residues in the CDR3. In DNA, the CDR3 is TGTGCCAGCAGCTTAAGGGCGGCCAGCTCCTACAATGAGCAGTTCTTC. Translation gives CASSLRAASSYNEQFF. Using reference TRBV7-2 and TRBJ2-1 for the parts outside the CDR3, the full variable domain is GAGVSQSPSNKVTEKGKDVELRCDPISGHTALYWYRQSLGQGLEFLIYFQGNSAPDKSGLPSDRFSAERTGGSVSTLTIQRTQQEDSAVYLCASSLRAASSYNEQFFGPGTRLTVL.

Concerning this clone itself: Distinct nucleotide sequences in the sample also encode this CDR3. The gene calls are TRBV11-3 and TRBJ2-2; D ambiguous. V lost 4 bases, J lost 0 bases, and 6 bases lay in between. The CDR3 loop spans 14 amino acids. The germline CDR1 and CDR2 sequences are SGHNT and YENEEA. CDR3 in amino acids: CASSSLPNTGELFF. In DNA, the CDR3 is TGTGCCAGCAGCTCCCTGCCGAACACCGGGGAGCTGTTTTTT.

The rearrangement joins TRBV10-3 to TRBJ2-1, with D perhaps being TRBD1 or TRBD2 (5 bases each). The V and J ends lost 4 bases and 9 bases respectively, with 19 bases between them. Germline lookup yields CDR1 ENHRY and CDR2 SYGVKD. This CDR3 comprises 15 residues. The CDR3 loop is CAISGDGERLFEQFF. CDR3 in DNA: TGTGCCATCAGTGGGGACGGTGAGAGACTATTTGAGCAGTTCTTC.

V is TRBV29-1 and J is TRBJ2-2; D may be TRBD2 (6 bases). V dropped 4 bases and J dropped 0 bases, with 21 bases sitting between them. This CDR3 contains 18 residues. Germline V lookup: CDR1 SQVTM, CDR2 ANQGSEA. The CDR3 loop is CSVVLPLKGGTNTGELFF. Written as DNA, the CDR3 is TGCAGCGTTGTATTACCACTGAAGGGCGGGACGAACACCGGGGAGCTGTTTTTT.

J is TRBJ2-7 and V is TRBV11-2, with TRBD1 as a possible D gene (6 bases). Trimming took off 4 bases at V and 8 bases at J, with 15 bases between the two ends. The germline V gene encodes CDR1 SGHAT and CDR2 FQNNGV. The CDR3 runs 13 residues. The CDR3: CASSWGTLWQQYF. The CDR3 DNA sequence: TGTGCCAGCAGCTGGGGGACACTCTGGCAGCAGTACTTC.

Points on this clone: The sample holds other DNA sequences that translate to the same CDR3. V and J are TRBV9 and TRBJ2-7; TRBD2 might be the D (5 bases). V dropped 2 bases and J dropped 4 bases, with 13 bases sitting between them. CDR3 size: 14 residues. Germline lookup yields CDR1 SGDLS and CDR2 YYNGEE. CDR3 in DNA: TGTGCCAGCAGCGTCGGACGGAGCGGATACGAGCAGTACTTC. As protein: CASSVGRSGYEQYF.

This clone was seen a few times. The chain joins TRBV29-1 to TRBJ1-1; D unclear. This CDR3 spans 12 amino acids. Germline CDR1 SQVTM, CDR2 ANQGSEA. V was shortened by 4 bases and J by 3 bases, with 9 bases between the two germline ends. CDR3 DNA sequence: TGCAGCGTTGTGGGCCGGGACACTGAAGCTTTCTTT. This gives the protein CSVVGRDTEAFF.

This rearrangement joins TRBV7-9 to TRBJ2-1; possibly TRBD2 for D (7 bases). The germline gives CDR1 SEHNR, CDR2 FQNEAQ (reference sequence). The CDR3 spans 18 residues. The germline V and J ends were trimmed by 5 bases and 6 bases, with 26 bases remaining between them. CDR3 DNA: TGTGCCAGCAGCGGCTTCGGCGGACAGCGCGGGAGTAGCAATGAGCAGTTCTTC. Its translation: CASSGFGGQRGSSNEQFF.

The V call is TRBV5-1, the J call TRBJ2-1; TRBD2 aligns across 13 bases. This CDR3 is 15 amino acids long. Trimming cost V 4 bases and J 6 bases; bases outside gene matches: 4. Germline lookup yields CDR1 SGHRS and CDR2 YFSETQ. DNA for the CDR3: TGCGCCAGCAGCCCGGGGACTAGCGGGACCAATGAGCAGTTCTTC. Protein sequence: CASSPGTSGTNEQFF.

The chain combines TRBV6-5 with TRBJ2-3; D gene unclear. This CDR3 is 14 amino acids long. V lost 5 bases to trimming and J lost 0 bases, with 9 bases between them. CDR1 is MNHEY, CDR2 SVGAGI, per germline. CDR3 nucleotide sequence: TGTGCCAGCAGTCCGACGACTAGCACAGATACGCAGTATTTT. Its translation is CASSPTTSTDTQYF.

This clone was seen just once. The chain joins TRBV11-1 to TRBJ2-7; tentatively, D is TRBD1 (6 bases). The CDR3 contains 16 residues. In germline, CDR1 is SGHAT, CDR2 FQDESV (reference sequence). The V gene lost 5 bases and the J gene lost 6 bases, with 23 bases spanning the gap. The CDR3 DNA is TGTGCCAGCAGCCATGAGCTCCGCCCACCACAGGGCGAGCAGTACTTC. It yields the protein CASSHELRPPQGEQYF.

V is TRBV27 and J is TRBJ1-2; D gene uncertain. Trimming removed 7 bases from V and 3 bases from J, with 18 bases in between. Germline lookup yields CDR1 MNHEY and CDR2 SMNVEV (reference sequence). CDR3 length equals 15 residues. Here the CDR3 DNA reads TGTGCCAGCACCGGTGCGGGGTCCCCTCACTATGGCTACACCTTC. Its protein product is CASTGAGSPHYGYTF.